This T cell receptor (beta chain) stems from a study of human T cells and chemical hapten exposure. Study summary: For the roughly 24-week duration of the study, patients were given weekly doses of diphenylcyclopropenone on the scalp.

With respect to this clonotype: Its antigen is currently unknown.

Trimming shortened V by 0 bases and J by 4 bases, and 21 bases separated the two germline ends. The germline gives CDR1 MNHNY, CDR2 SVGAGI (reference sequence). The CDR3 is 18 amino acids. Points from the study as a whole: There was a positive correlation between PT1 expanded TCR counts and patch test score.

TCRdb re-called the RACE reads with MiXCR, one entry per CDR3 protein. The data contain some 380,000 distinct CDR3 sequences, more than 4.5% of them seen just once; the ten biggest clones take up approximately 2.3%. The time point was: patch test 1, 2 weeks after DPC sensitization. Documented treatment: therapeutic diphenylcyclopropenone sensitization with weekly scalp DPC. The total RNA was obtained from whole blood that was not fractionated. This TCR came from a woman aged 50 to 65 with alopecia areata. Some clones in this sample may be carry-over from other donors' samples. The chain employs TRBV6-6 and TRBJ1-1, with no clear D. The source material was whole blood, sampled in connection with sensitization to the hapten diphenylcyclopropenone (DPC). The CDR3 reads CASSYSGRLGRSGTEAFF. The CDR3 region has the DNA TGTGCCAGCAGTTACTCGGGTCGGTTAGGGAGGAGTGGCACTGAAGCTTTCTTT.